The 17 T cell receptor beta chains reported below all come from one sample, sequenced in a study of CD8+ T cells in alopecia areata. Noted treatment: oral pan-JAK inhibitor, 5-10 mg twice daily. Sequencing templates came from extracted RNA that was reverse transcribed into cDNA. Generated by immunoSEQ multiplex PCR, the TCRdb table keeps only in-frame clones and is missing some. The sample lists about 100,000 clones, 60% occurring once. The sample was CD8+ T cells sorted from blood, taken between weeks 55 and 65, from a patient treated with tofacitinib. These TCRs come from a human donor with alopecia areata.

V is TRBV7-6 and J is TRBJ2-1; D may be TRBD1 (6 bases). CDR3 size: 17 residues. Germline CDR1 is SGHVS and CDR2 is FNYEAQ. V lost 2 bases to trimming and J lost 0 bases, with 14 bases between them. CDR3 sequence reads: CASSLSLGTSSYNEQFF. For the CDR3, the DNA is TGTGCCAGCAGCTTAAGCCTCGGGACAAGCTCCTACAATGAGCAGTTCTTC.

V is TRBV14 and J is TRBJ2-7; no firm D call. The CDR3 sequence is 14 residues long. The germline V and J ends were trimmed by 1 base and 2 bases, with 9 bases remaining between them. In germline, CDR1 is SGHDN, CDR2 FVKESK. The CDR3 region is CASSQVGRAYEQYF. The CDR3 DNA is TGTGCCAGCAGCCAAGTCGGCAGAGCCTACGAGCAGTACTTC.

CDR3: CSAKRDYGYTF. In nucleotides, the CDR3 is TGCAGTGCTAAACGGGACTATGGCTACACCTTC. V usage is TRBV20-1 and J usage is TRBJ1-2; no reliable D call. Germline V gene data show CDR1 as DFQATT and CDR2 as SNEGSKA (reference sequence). This CDR3 comprises 11 residues. V lost 4 bases and J 3 bases, leaving 6 bases between the germline ends.

Written as DNA, the CDR3 is TGTGCCGGGTCCGGGACCGGGGTAGCTTTCTTT. Translated: CAGSGTGVAFF. The chain combines TRBV30 with TRBJ1-1; TRBD1 might be the D (5 bases). Germline V gene lookup returns CDR1 GTSNPN and CDR2 SVGIG (reference sequence). This CDR3 region has 11 residues. Trimming pared 8 bases from V and 10 bases from J, leaving 17 bases between.

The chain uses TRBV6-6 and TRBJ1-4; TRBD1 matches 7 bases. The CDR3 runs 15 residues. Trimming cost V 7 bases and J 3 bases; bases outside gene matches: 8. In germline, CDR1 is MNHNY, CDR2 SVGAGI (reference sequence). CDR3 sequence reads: CASIRRTGANEKLFF. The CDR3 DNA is TGTGCCAGCATCAGGAGGACAGGCGCTAATGAAAAACTGTTTTTT.

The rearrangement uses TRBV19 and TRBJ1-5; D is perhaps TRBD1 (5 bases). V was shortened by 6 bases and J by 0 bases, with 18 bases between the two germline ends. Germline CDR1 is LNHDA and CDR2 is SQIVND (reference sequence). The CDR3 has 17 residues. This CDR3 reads CASSFPDSVYSNQPQHF. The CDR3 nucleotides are TGTGCCAGTAGCTTCCCCGACAGCGTCTATAGCAATCAGCCCCAGCATTTT.

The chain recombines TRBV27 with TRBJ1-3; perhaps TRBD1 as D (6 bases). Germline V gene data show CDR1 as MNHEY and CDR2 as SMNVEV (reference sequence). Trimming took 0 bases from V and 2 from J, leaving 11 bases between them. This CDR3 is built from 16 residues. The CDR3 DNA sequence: TGTGCCAGCAGTTTATCCTGGGGGGCGGCTGGAAACACCATATATTTT. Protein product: CASSLSWGAAGNTIYF.

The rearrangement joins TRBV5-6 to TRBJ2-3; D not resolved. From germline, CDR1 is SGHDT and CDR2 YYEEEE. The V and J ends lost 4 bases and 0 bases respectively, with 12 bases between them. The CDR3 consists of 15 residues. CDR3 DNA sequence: TGTGCCAGCAGCGACCACCAGAACAGCACAGATACGCAGTATTTT. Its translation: CASSDHQNSTDTQYF.

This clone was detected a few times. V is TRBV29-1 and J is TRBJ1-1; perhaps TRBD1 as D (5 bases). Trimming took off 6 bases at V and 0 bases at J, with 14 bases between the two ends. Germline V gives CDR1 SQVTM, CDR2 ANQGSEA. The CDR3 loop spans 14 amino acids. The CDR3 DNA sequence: TGCAGCGTGGATCCTCCAGGGATGAACACTGAAGCTTTCTTT. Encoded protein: CSVDPPGMNTEAFF.

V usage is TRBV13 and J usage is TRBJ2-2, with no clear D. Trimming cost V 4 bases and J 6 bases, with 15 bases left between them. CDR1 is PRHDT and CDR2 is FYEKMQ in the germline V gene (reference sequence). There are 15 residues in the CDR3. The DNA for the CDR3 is TGTGCCAGCAGCTCCACGTCCACCCCCCCCGGGGAGCTGTTTTTT. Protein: CASSSTSTPPGELFF.

The CDR3 nucleotides are TGTGCCTGGAGTCATGGGGCCGGCGGGGAGCTGTTTTTT. This codes for CAWSHGAGGELFF. This chain connects TRBV30 to TRBJ2-2; TRBD1 might be the D (5 bases). There are 13 residues in the CDR3. Germline assignment: CDR1 GTSNPN and CDR2 SVGIG (reference sequence). Trimming took off 2 bases at V and 7 bases at J, with 11 bases between the two ends.

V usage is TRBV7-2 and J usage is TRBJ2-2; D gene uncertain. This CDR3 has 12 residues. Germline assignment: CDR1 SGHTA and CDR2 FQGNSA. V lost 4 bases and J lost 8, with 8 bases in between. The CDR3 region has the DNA TGTGCCAGCAGCTCCCTGGGGGGGGAGCTGTTTTTT. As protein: CASSSLGGELFF. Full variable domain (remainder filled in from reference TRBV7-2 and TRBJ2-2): GAGVSQSPSNKVTEKGKDVELRCDPISGHTALYWYRQSLGQGLEFLIYFQGNSAPDKSGLPSDRFSAERTGGSVSTLTIQRTQQEDSAVYLCASSSLGGELFFGEGSRLTVL.

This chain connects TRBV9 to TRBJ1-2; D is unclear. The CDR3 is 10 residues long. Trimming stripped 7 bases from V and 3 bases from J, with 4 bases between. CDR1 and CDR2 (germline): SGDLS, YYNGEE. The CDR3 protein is CASGDYGYTF. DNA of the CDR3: TGTGCCAGCGGTGACTATGGCTACACCTTC.

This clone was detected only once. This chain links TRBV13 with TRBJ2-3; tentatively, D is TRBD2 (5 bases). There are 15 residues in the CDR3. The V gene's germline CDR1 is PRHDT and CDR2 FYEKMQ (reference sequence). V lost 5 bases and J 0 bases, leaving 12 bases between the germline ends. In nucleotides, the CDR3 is TGTGCCAGCAGCCCCACGGGAACCAGCACAGATACGCAGTATTTT. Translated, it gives CASSPTGTSTDTQYF.

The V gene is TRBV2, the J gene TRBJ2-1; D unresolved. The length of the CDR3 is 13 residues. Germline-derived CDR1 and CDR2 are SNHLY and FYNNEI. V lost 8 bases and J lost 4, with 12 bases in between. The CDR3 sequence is CASLGGPYNEQFF. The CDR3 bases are TGTGCCAGCTTGGGTGGGCCTTACAATGAGCAGTTCTTC.

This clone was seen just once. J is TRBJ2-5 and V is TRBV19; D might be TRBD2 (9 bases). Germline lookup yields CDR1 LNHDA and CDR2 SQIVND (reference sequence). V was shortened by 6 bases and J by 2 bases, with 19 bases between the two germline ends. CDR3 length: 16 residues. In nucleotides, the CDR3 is TGTGCCAGTAGCGGACAGGGAGCGGGGGGTCAAGAGACCCAGTACTTC. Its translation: CASSGQGAGGQETQYF.

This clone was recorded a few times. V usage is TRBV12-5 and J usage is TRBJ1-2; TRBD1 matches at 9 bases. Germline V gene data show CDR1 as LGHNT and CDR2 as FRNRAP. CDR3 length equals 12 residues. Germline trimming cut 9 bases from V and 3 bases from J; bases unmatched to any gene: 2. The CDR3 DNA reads TGTGCTAGCGGGACAGGGTACTATGGCTACACCTTC. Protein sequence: CASGTGYYGYTF.